Listed below are T cell receptor beta chains from one sample, sequenced in a study of identical twins. A single record per CDR3 protein comes from TCRdb applying MiXCR to the 5' RACE reads. Here the sample spans fewer than 250,000 distinct CDR3 sequences, around a sixth being singletons. The sample was also linked to a second study, of T cells expressing NK-cell markers.

Sequencing was performed on CD8+ T cells sorted from blood. These receptors came from a woman between 18 and 29 years old in good health. The CDR3 runs from the conserved cysteine through the conserved F or W. Each record gives: J gene, clone size, D gene, V gene, CDR3 protein, CDR3 DNA. D genes are given only for firm matches. Expanded clones are given a class, and other clones once, few, many or no size at all.

>TRBJ2-1|many|.|TRBV7-9
CASTPEWGPYNEQFF
TGTGCCAGCACTCCCGAGTGGGGGCCCTACAATGAGCAGTTCTTC
>TRBJ1-5|.|TRBD1|TRBV25-1
CASSETGEGQPQHF
TGTGCCAGCAGTGAAACAGGGGAAGGGCAGCCCCAGCATTTT
>TRBJ2-3|.|.|TRBV9
CASSVGGGGRADTQYF
TGTGCCAGCAGCGTAGGAGGAGGGGGCCGCGCAGATACGCAGTATTTT
>TRBJ2-5|few|.|TRBV12-3/TRBV12-4
CASSFRGRQETQYF
TGTGCCAGCAGTTTTAGAGGGAGGCAAGAGACCCAGTACTTC
>TRBJ1-1|.|TRBD1|TRBV18
CASSPRTGTEAFF
TGTGCCAGCTCACCCAGGACAGGCACTGAAGCTTTCTTT
>TRBJ1-2|.|.|TRBV9
CASTGSNYGYTF
TGTGCCAGCACCGGTTCTAACTATGGCTACACCTTC
>TRBJ2-7|.|.|TRBV19
CASSMGGAAYEQYF
TGTGCCAGTAGTATGGGCGGAGCGGCCTACGAGCAGTACTTC
>TRBJ2-1|.|.|TRBV30
CAWSGSATYNEQFF
TGTGCCTGGAGTGGAAGCGCCACATACAATGAGCAGTTCTTC
>TRBJ2-5|few|.|TRBV7-9
CASSLETDVKETQYF
TGTGCCAGCAGCTTAGAAACCGACGTAAAAGAGACCCAGTACTTC
>TRBJ2-1|.|.|TRBV20-1
CSAPGVGVTSYNEQFF
TGCAGTGCTCCCGGGGTTGGAGTCACAAGTTACAATGAGCAGTTCTTC
>TRBJ2-1|.|TRBD2|TRBV11-2
CASSLDIAGGHNEQFF
TGTGCCAGCAGCTTAGATATTGCGGGAGGTCACAATGAGCAGTTCTTC
>TRBJ1-1|.|TRBD1|TRBV20-1
CSDRGQPNTEAFF
TGCAGTGACCGGGGACAGCCTAACACTGAAGCTTTCTTT
>TRBJ2-7|.|.|TRBV7-6
CASSFLKAGEQYF
TGTGCCAGCAGCTTTTTGAAGGCCGGGGAGCAGTACTTC
>TRBJ2-1|.|.|TRBV6-5
CASSYVHSYNEQFF
TGTGCCAGCAGCTACGTGCACTCCTACAATGAGCAGTTCTTC
>TRBJ1-1|.|.|TRBV9
CASSVGRDGTEAFF
TGTGCCAGCAGCGTAGGTAGGGACGGCACTGAAGCTTTCTTT
>TRBJ2-5|few|.|TRBV9
CASSVGAGEETQYF
TGTGCCAGCAGCGTAGGGGCTGGCGAGGAGACCCAGTACTTC
>TRBJ1-5|once|.|TRBV6-1
CASSQYPDSQPQHF
TGTGCCAGCAGCCAATACCCAGACAGTCAGCCCCAGCATTTT
>TRBJ2-3|many|.|TRBV12-3/TRBV12-4
CASTPPSGRPTDTQYF
TGTGCCAGCACCCCTCCGTCGGGTAGGCCCACAGATACGCAGTATTTT
>TRBJ1-5|.|TRBD1|TRBV7-9
CASSFGTGFNQPQHF
TGTGCCAGCAGCTTCGGGACAGGGTTCAATCAGCCCCAGCATTTT
>TRBJ1-4|.|.|TRBV12-3/TRBV12-4
CASSPWSGGEKLFF
TGTGCCAGCAGCCCTTGGTCAGGCGGTGAAAAACTGTTTTTT
>TRBJ1-6|few|.|TRBV6-5
CASRGDSPLHF
TGTGCCAGCAGAGGGGATTCACCCCTCCACTTT
>TRBJ2-3|.|TRBD2|TRBV11-1
CASSFPGTSGGDYTDTQYF
TGTGCCAGCAGCTTTCCAGGGACTAGCGGGGGGGATTACACAGATACGCAGTATTTT
>TRBJ2-3|few|TRBD2|TRBV18
CASSPEGLAGGPEDTQYF
TGTGCCAGCTCACCCGAGGGACTAGCGGGGGGGCCGGAAGATACGCAGTATTTT
>TRBJ2-7|few|.|TRBV5-1
CASGLNLPYEQYF
TGCGCCAGCGGACTCAATCTCCCTTACGAGCAGTACTTC
>TRBJ2-1|few|TRBD2|TRBV20-1
CSARVAGTSHEQFF
TGCAGTGCTAGGGTAGCGGGGACCTCCCATGAGCAGTTCTTC
>TRBJ1-1|few|TRBD1|TRBV6-5
CATGPTGEGAFF
TGTGCCACCGGCCCGACAGGGGAGGGAGCTTTCTTT
>TRBJ1-1|few|.|TRBV6-5
CASSYSGGGGSWTEAFF
TGTGCCAGCAGTTACTCGGGGGGCGGGGGATCCTGGACTGAAGCTTTCTTT
>TRBJ2-3|many|TRBD1|TRBV19
CASSHRTGQTTDTQYF
TGTGCCAGTAGTCACAGAACGGGACAGACCACAGATACGCAGTATTTT
>TRBJ2-7|few|.|TRBV15
CATSSGRGVYEQYF
TGTGCCACCAGCAGCGGTAGGGGAGTCTACGAGCAGTACTTC
>TRBJ2-5|.|.|TRBV9
CASSAFGGLQETQYF
TGTGCCAGCAGCGCTTTTGGGGGGCTCCAAGAGACCCAGTACTTC
>TRBJ1-1|.|.|TRBV6-1
CASRPLTAGGTEAFF
TGTGCCAGCAGACCTCTGACAGCCGGGGGCACTGAAGCTTTCTTT
>TRBJ2-3|few|.|TRBV27
CASSGSRTDTQYF
TGTGCCAGCTCTGGCTCCCGCACAGATACGCAGTATTTT
>TRBJ1-1|few|.|TRBV7-9
CASSFGAISEAFF
TGTGCCAGCAGCTTCGGGGCAATATCAGAAGCTTTCTTT
>TRBJ2-7|many|.|TRBV12-3/TRBV12-4
CASSPTQLGPRHEQYF
TGTGCCAGCAGCCCTACTCAGTTGGGACCTAGACACGAGCAGTACTTC
>TRBJ2-5|few|.|TRBV3-1
CASSQDSGQETQYF
TGTGCCAGCAGCCAAGATTCCGGACAAGAGACCCAGTACTTC
>TRBJ2-2|many|TRBD1|TRBV7-9
CASSTLDRGLTGELFF
TGTGCCAGCAGCACTTTGGACAGGGGGTTAACCGGGGAGCTGTTTTTT
>TRBJ2-5|few|.|TRBV7-6
CASSLFYSGLTVETQYF
TGTGCCAGCAGCTTATTCTACTCGGGACTGACGGTGGAGACCCAGTACTTC
>TRBJ2-1|few|.|TRBV7-2
CASSSDKGQYNEQFF
TGTGCCAGCAGCTCGGACAAGGGCCAATACAATGAGCAGTTCTTC
>TRBJ2-3|.|TRBD1|TRBV15
CATSRAGGPDTQYF
TGTGCCACCAGCAGAGCAGGGGGACCAGATACGCAGTATTTT
>TRBJ2-4|few|.|TRBV7-9
CASSLPSAKNIQYF
TGTGCCAGCAGCTTACCCTCAGCCAAAAACATTCAGTACTTC
>TRBJ2-5|.|TRBD2|TRBV12-3/TRBV12-4
CASRLSSGTQETQYF
TGTGCCAGCCGACTGTCGAGCGGGACTCAAGAGACCCAGTACTTC
>TRBJ2-7|.|TRBD2|TRBV20-1
CSARSLAGAYEQYF
TGCAGTGCTAGATCACTAGCGGGAGCCTACGAGCAGTACTTC
>TRBJ2-1|many|.|TRBV25-1
CATLHILNEQFF
TGTGCCACCCTACATATCTTAAATGAGCAGTTCTTC
>TRBJ2-2|.|.|TRBV24-1
CATEASANTGELFF
TGTGCCACCGAGGCGTCGGCGAACACCGGGGAGCTGTTTTTT
>TRBJ2-5|few|.|TRBV6-5
CASSYSRVGVETQYF
TGTGCCAGCAGTTACTCGAGAGTAGGTGTGGAGACCCAGTACTTC
>TRBJ2-7|.|TRBD1|TRBV27
CASQTGGGYEQYF
TGTGCCAGCCAAACAGGGGGCGGCTACGAGCAGTACTTC
>TRBJ1-4|.|.|TRBV9
CASNAGATNEKLFF
TGTGCCAGCAACGCTGGAGCAACTAATGAAAAACTGTTTTTT
>TRBJ1-2|.|TRBD1|TRBV20-1
CSALPRGQGHYGYTF
TGCAGTGCTTTACCCCGGGGACAGGGCCACTATGGCTACACCTTC
>TRBJ2-7|few|.|TRBV29-1
CSVVTGSSYEQYF
TGCAGCGTTGTTACGGGAAGCTCCTACGAGCAGTACTTC
>TRBJ2-1|.|TRBD1|TRBV9
CASSVVGGPYEGQFF
TGTGCCAGCAGCGTAGTAGGGGGCCCCTATGAAGGGCAGTTCTTC
>TRBJ2-7|few|TRBD1|TRBV4-1
CASSQAPGQAYEQYF
TGCGCCAGCAGCCAAGCCCCGGGACAGGCCTACGAGCAGTACTTC
>TRBJ2-5|.|TRBD2|TRBV27
CASRAGLAGARETQYF
TGTGCCAGCAGGGCGGGACTAGCGGGGGCGAGGGAGACCCAGTACTTC
>TRBJ1-1|once|.|TRBV20-1
CSARTGLKAFF
TGCAGTGCCAGGACGGGGCTGAAAGCTTTCTTT
>TRBJ1-2|.|.|TRBV27
CASRPNLNYGYTF
TGTGCCAGCAGACCTAACCTCAACTATGGCTACACCTTC
>TRBJ2-3|few|TRBD2|TRBV2
CAITLRGGSTDTQYF
TGTGCCATCACCCTCCGGGGAGGGAGCACAGATACGCAGTATTTT
>TRBJ2-1|.|.|TRBV6-2/TRBV6-3
CASTPDGSTYNEQFF
TGTGCCAGCACCCCTGATGGCAGTACCTACAATGAGCAGTTCTTC
>TRBJ1-2|few|.|TRBV20-1
CSARSGESNYGYTF
TGCAGTGCTAGGTCAGGGGAGTCGAACTATGGCTACACCTTC
>TRBJ2-1|.|.|TRBV15
CATSRDTGPRVAHDEQFF
TGTGCCACCAGCAGAGATACGGGTCCTAGGGTAGCACACGATGAGCAGTTCTTC
>TRBJ2-1|.|.|TRBV6-1
CASSPRGGKYNEQFF
TGTGCCAGCAGTCCCCGCGGTGGCAAGTATAATGAGCAGTTCTTC
>TRBJ2-1|many|.|TRBV15
CATSRRTRGNEQFF
TGTGCCACCAGCAGGAGGACCCGGGGGAATGAGCAGTTCTTC